The sequence of this TCR beta chain was determined in a study of Ad26.COV2.S vaccination and SARS-CoV-2 variants. Overall study context: The vaccine Ad26.COV2.S was put into the muscle once, or twice with 56 days between.

TCRdb's table, derived via immunoSEQ multiplex PCR, lists solely in-frame clones and lacks some. The sample yields 500,000 or so clones, roughly nine tenths seen once. Study findings and constraints: Reportedly, after vaccination the spike-specific CD8+ and CD4+ T cell responses displayed substantial breadth.

A word on this clone: The antigen is undetermined.

Documented treatment: roughly 18 received Ad26.COV2.S at low or high dose, single or two shots; five or six received placebo; per-sample allocation not given. Material that was analyzed had been drawn on day 63 after the first vaccine or placebo injection. The length of the CDR3 is 17 residues. The germline CDR1 and CDR2 sequences are SEHNR and FQNEAQ (reference sequence). V gave up 2 bases and J gave up 0 bases; unmatched junction bases: 8. The TCR originated in a person between 18 and 65 years old who received the Ad26.COV2.S COVID-19 vaccine or a placebo. The V gene is TRBV7-9, the J gene TRBJ2-3; 7 bases are shared with TRBD2. The sequencing here drew on peripheral blood, taken in a trial of Ad26.COV2.S vaccine versus placebo. The CDR3 nucleotides read TGTGCCAGCAGCTTATCTTGGCGGGAGAGAAGCACAGATACGCAGTATTTT. The encoded protein is CASSLSWRERSTDTQYF. The full variable domain, its missing parts supplied by reference TRBV7-9 and TRBJ2-3, is DTGVSQNPRHKITKRGQNVTFRCDPISEHNRLYWYRQTLGQGPEFLTYFQNEAQLEKSRLLSDRFSAERPKGSFSTLEIQRTEQGDSAMYLCASSLSWRERSTDTQYFGPGTRLTVL.